The T cell receptor (beta chain) under discussion was sequenced for a study of cytomegalovirus exposure and HLA in healthy donors. The study, taken as a whole, reports: Beyond CMV serostatus, there was no information to go on about immune exposure. The HLA-A and HLA-B alleles of most subjects were reportedly predicted accurately from TCR beta sequences. Cytomegalovirus association was assigned to around 150 TCR beta chains.

The PCR ran on 60 Vbeta and 13 Jbeta primers. As handled by the study authors: Later, 75 million to 100 million unique TCR beta chains were counted in an analysis, and 10 million to 12 million of them were shared. Assay: immunoSEQ multiplex PCR; the TCRdb copy retains only in-frame clones and omits some. V and J calls and clone size are given by that table; D and trimming were obtained from the DNA. The table lists roughly 150,000 clones, about 85% of them singletons, with approximately 2.7% in the top ten. The sample holds a few counts of this clone. The antigen remains undetermined. In this CDR3 the conserved last residue, phenylalanine or tryptophan, is missing, so a read error is likely. Because the CDR3's place on the DNA is in doubt, the DNA is left out and the CDR3 is given as listed by TCRdb. Germline V gene sequence: CDR1 SGHTS, CDR2 YDEGEE. Both ends counted, the CDR3 spans 14 residues.

This chain joins TRBV5-8 and TRBJ1-5; the D segment call TRBD1 is taken from the table without a DNA check. What was sequenced was PBMCs. The TCR was taken from a boy aged 2 to 10 in good health and CMV-seronegative. CDR3 protein: CASSLVGGQGALGI.